The 28 T cell receptor beta chains given below trace back to one sample, sequenced in a study of long-term antiretroviral therapy in people with HIV. Runs used v3.0 of the immunoSEQ assay and were done at survey level. Clones were read by immunoSEQ multiplex PCR, and TCRdb kept only the in-frame ones, dropping some. The sample gives around 18,000 clones, 85% to 90% of which show up once; more than 7% is in the top ten. Specimen: unsorted PBMCs, collected 4.2 years after starting antiretroviral therapy. The receptors stem from a man aged 50-59 years with HIV.

This chain uses TRBV6-4 with TRBJ1-2, with D perhaps matching TRBD1 (5 bases). Trimming removed 5 bases from V and 8 bases from J, with 15 bases in between. The CDR3 consists of 13 residues. CDR1 and CDR2 from the germline V gene are MRHNA and SNTAGT. This CDR3 is CASSPGTPGGYTF. CDR3 DNA: TGTGCCAGCAGTCCCGGGACCCCTGGAGGCTACACCTTC.

The genes are TRBV6-1 and TRBJ1-5; possible D gene TRBD1, 6 bases. The CDR3 contains 13 residues. Germline V gene lookup returns CDR1 MNHNS and CDR2 SASEGT. V lost 7 bases to trimming and J lost 7 bases, with 14 bases between them. The CDR3 region has the DNA TGTGCCAGCACACAGGGTGCAAAACAGCCCCAGCATTTT. The encoded protein is CASTQGAKQPQHF.

V is TRBV13 and J is TRBJ1-3; 7 positions match TRBD1. CDR3 size: 15 residues. The ends lost 5 bases at V and 4 bases at J; junction bases unmatched: 8. Germline lookup yields CDR1 PRHDT and CDR2 FYEKMQ (reference sequence). The CDR3 bases are TGTGCCAGCAGCACGGGACAGATTTTCGGAAACACCATATATTTT. Translating it yields CASSTGQIFGNTIYF. The variable domain in full, completed from reference TRBV13 and TRBJ1-3, reads AAGVIQSPRHLIKEKRETATLKCYPIPRHDTVYWYQQGPGQDPQFLISFYEKMQSDKGSIPDRFSAQQFSDYHSELNMSSLELGDSALYFCASSTGQIFGNTIYFGEGSWLTVV.

The rearrangement joins TRBV5-4 to TRBJ2-7, with D tentatively TRBD1 or TRBD2 (5 bases each). With 4 bases removed from V and 7 bases from J, the gap between germline ends came to 15 bases. Germline V gene lookup returns CDR1 SGHNT and CDR2 YYREEE (reference sequence). CDR3 length: 13 residues. In DNA form, the CDR3 reads TGTGCCAGCAGCCTACCTGGGGACCTGGAGCAGTACTTC. The encoded protein is CASSLPGDLEQYF.

The chain links TRBV6-5 to TRBJ1-2, with 11 bases matching TRBD1. Germline CDR1 reads MNHEY; CDR2 reads SVGAGI. V lost 3 bases, J lost 4 bases, and 1 base stayed unmatched. CDR3 length: 14 amino acids. This CDR3 reads CASSYGQGAYGYTF. CDR3 in DNA: TGTGCCAGCAGTTATGGACAGGGGGCCTATGGCTACACCTTC.

The count of this clone is one. The chain uses TRBV18 and TRBJ1-2; TRBD1 matches 8 bases. With 6 bases clipped from V and 6 bases from J, the junction kept 9 bases outside the gene matches. The CDR3 covers 14 residues. Germline assignment: CDR1 KGHSH and CDR2 LQKENI. CDR3: CASSESDRVDGYTF. CDR3 DNA: TGTGCCAGCTCGGAATCGGACAGGGTGGATGGCTACACCTTC.

The chain uses TRBV27 and TRBJ1-1; possible D gene TRBD1, 5 bases. This CDR3 spans 17 amino acids. Germline loops: CDR1 MNHEY, CDR2 SMNVEV (reference sequence). V lost 4 bases, J lost 4 bases, and 22 bases lay in between. CDR3 amino acids: CASSSIGAHDSLTEAFF. DNA for the CDR3: TGTGCCAGCAGTTCCATCGGGGCTCATGATAGTCTCACTGAAGCTTTCTTT.

CDR3 sequence reads: CASSELRRGTGGTDTQYF. As DNA, the CDR3 is TGTGCCAGCAGTGAATTGAGGAGGGGGACAGGGGGCACAGATACGCAGTATTTT. The chain uses TRBV6-1 and TRBJ2-3; 10 bases are a match to TRBD1. Germline V gene lookup returns CDR1 MNHNS and CDR2 SASEGT. The CDR3 runs 18 residues. The trim removed 2 bases at V and 1 base at J, leaving 9 bases unmatched.

This chain links TRBV5-1 with TRBJ2-5; 8 nucleotides match TRBD1. The CDR3 consists of 14 residues. Per the germline V gene, CDR1 is SGHRS and CDR2 is YFSETQ. The V and J ends lost 3 bases and 2 bases, in that order; junction bases with no gene match: 3. CDR3 loop: CASSSDRGQETQYF. CDR3 DNA: TGCGCCAGCAGCTCTGACAGGGGTCAAGAGACCCAGTACTTC.

The V gene is TRBV5-8, the J gene TRBJ1-1; TRBD1 might be the D (6 bases). Germline V gene lookup returns CDR1 SGHTS and CDR2 YDEGEE. CDR3 size: 17 residues. Trimming stripped 0 bases from V and 5 bases from J, with 20 bases between. The CDR3: CASSLEFRQGGGTEAFF. CDR3 DNA sequence: TGTGCCAGCAGCTTGGAATTTCGGCAGGGAGGGGGTACTGAAGCTTTCTTT. Combining the CDR3 with reference TRBV5-8 and TRBJ1-1 gives the whole variable domain EAGVTQSPTHLIKTRGQQATLRCSPISGHTSVYWYQQALGLGLQFLLWYDEGEERNRGNFPPRFSGRQFPNYSSELNVNALELEDSALYLCASSLEFRQGGGTEAFFGQGTRLTVV.

V is TRBV5-1 and J is TRBJ1-2; D is perhaps TRBD1 (5 bases). Germline lookup yields CDR1 SGHRS and CDR2 YFSETQ. Trimming took off 0 bases at V and 4 bases at J, with 10 bases between the two ends. The CDR3 spans 14 residues. As DNA, the CDR3 is TGCGCCAGCAGCTTGGACAGGAGGACCTATGGCTACACCTTC. It is translated as CASSLDRRTYGYTF.

The chain joins TRBV7-2 to TRBJ2-7, with TRBD2 identical over 8 bases. The V gene end was trimmed by 5 bases and the J gene end by 7 bases; junction bases not matched to a gene: 4. The CDR3 contains 12 residues. CDR1 is SGHTA, CDR2 FQGNSA, per germline. Here the CDR3 DNA reads TGTGCCAGCAGCGTCGGGGGGGGTGAGCAGTACTTC. It yields the protein CASSVGGGEQYF.

The rearrangement joins TRBV11-1 to TRBJ2-7; 9 bases match TRBD1. V was clipped by 4 bases and J by 3 bases; unmatched bases: 7. Germline V CDR1 and CDR2: SGHAT, FQDESV (reference sequence). CDR3 length equals 15 residues. The CDR3 DNA reads as TGTGCCAGCAGCTCCCGGGACAGGGAGCTCTACGAGCAGTACTTC. This gives the protein CASSSRDRELYEQYF.

The V gene is TRBV7-8, the J gene TRBJ2-7; D tentatively reads TRBD1 or TRBD2 (5 bases each). The CDR3 runs 12 residues. V lost 0 bases and J 5 bases, leaving 5 bases between the germline ends. Germline V gives CDR1 SGHVS, CDR2 FQNEAQ. CDR3 sequence (DNA): TGTGCCAGCAGCTTAGCGGGGGACGAGCAGTACTTC. Translated, it gives CASSLAGDEQYF.

Here the CDR3 reads CASSHPRRGGMAFF. In DNA, the CDR3 is TGTGCCAGCAGCCACCCTCGTAGGGGGGGCATGGCTTTCTTT. The genes are TRBV6-1 and TRBJ1-1; D perhaps matches TRBD1 (6 bases). V lost 6 bases and J lost 11, with 22 bases in between. The CDR3 is made up of 14 amino acids. Germline assignment: CDR1 MNHNS and CDR2 SASEGT.

The chain recombines TRBV30 with TRBJ1-1; a weak D match, TRBD1 (5 bases). Germline values: CDR1 GTSNPN, CDR2 SVGIG (reference sequence). This CDR3 comprises 13 residues. V dropped 5 bases and J dropped 4 bases, with 14 bases sitting between them. CDR3 nucleotide sequence: TGTGCCTGGGATGCAGGGAGTGCCACTGAAGCTTTCTTT. As protein: CAWDAGSATEAFF.

This clone was detected once. This chain links TRBV5-1 with TRBJ1-1; 7 bases are a match to TRBD1. V lost 4 bases, J lost 1 base, and 4 bases stayed unmatched. This CDR3 is built from 14 residues. Germline CDR1 and CDR2: SGHRS and YFSETQ. The CDR3 DNA sequence: TGCGCCAGCAGCCTGACAGGGCAGAACACTGAAGCTTTCTTT. Encoded protein: CASSLTGQNTEAFF.

The chain employs TRBV5-6 and TRBJ2-1, with D perhaps matching TRBD1 (7 bases). The germline gives CDR1 SGHDT, CDR2 YYEEEE. V dropped 3 bases and J dropped 0 bases, with 10 bases sitting between them. The CDR3 consists of 15 residues. The CDR3 DNA sequence: TGTGCCAGCAGCTCCAGGGGGGTCTCCTACAATGAGCAGTTCTTC. Translating it yields CASSSRGVSYNEQFF.

The chain employs TRBV2 and TRBJ2-7; possible D gene TRBD1, 5 bases. The germline gives CDR1 SNHLY, CDR2 FYNNEI. This CDR3 has 14 amino acids. With 7 bases removed from V and 1 base from J, the gap between germline ends came to 14 bases. The CDR3 DNA reads as TGTGCCAGCAACTACAAGGACACGTCCTACGAGCAGTACTTC. It specifies CASNYKDTSYEQYF. Drawing the rest from reference TRBV2 and TRBJ2-7, the complete variable domain is EPEVTQTPSHQVTQMGQEVILRCVPISNHLYFYWYRQILGQKVEFLVSFYNNEISEKSEIFDDQFSVERPDGSNFTLKIRSTKLEDSAMYFCASNYKDTSYEQYFGPGTRLTVT.

The V and J genes are TRBV14 and TRBJ2-1; 12 bases map to TRBD2. Germline CDR1 and CDR2: SGHDN and FVKESK. V gave up 6 bases and J gave up 10 bases; unmatched junction bases: 13. The CDR3 sequence is 16 residues long. In nucleotides, the CDR3 is TGTGCCAGCAGTACACGGGGAGCGACTAGCGGGGGAGAGCAGTTCTTC. Amino acids: CASSTRGATSGGEQFF.

The chain employs TRBV29-1 and TRBJ2-4, with TRBD2 matching 8 bases. The CDR3 spans 16 residues. V lost 1 base and J lost 10; bases outside the gene matches: 15. Germline V gene data show CDR1 as SQVTM and CDR2 as ANQGSEA. In DNA, the CDR3 is TGCAGCGTTGAAGGTCCAGCGGGGGTAGGATCTAGTATTCAGTACTTC. Translated, it gives CSVEGPAGVGSSIQYF. Full variable domain (outside the CDR3, taken from reference TRBV29-1 and TRBJ2-4): SAVISQKPSRDICQRGTSLTIQCQVDSQVTMMFWYRQQPGQSLTLIATANQGSEATYESGFVIDKFPISRPNLTFSTLTVSNMSPEDSSIYLCSVEGPAGVGSSIQYFGAGTRLSVL.

The chain employs TRBV6-6 and TRBJ1-1; 9 nucleotides match TRBD1. The germline gives CDR1 MNHNY, CDR2 SVGAGI (reference sequence). CDR3 size: 16 residues. Trimming took 5 bases from V and 2 from J; bases not matched to a gene: 9. The CDR3 DNA sequence: TGTGCCAGCAGTCCCGGGACAGGGAACCAAAACACTGAAGCTTTCTTT. Amino acid sequence: CASSPGTGNQNTEAFF.

The chain links TRBV9 to TRBJ2-3; D gene uncertain. The germline CDR1 and CDR2 sequences are SGDLS and YYNGEE. V was cut by 7 bases and J by 0 bases, with 12 bases left in between. CDR3 length: 14 amino acids. The chain's CDR3 is CASGDEASTDTQYF. Here the CDR3 DNA reads TGTGCCAGCGGAGATGAGGCTAGCACAGATACGCAGTATTTT.

The CDR3 DNA is TGCGCCAGCAGCCAGATGGCCGGGACAGGGGGCAACTATGGCTACACCTTC. This gives the protein CASSQMAGTGGNYGYTF. The chain is built from TRBV5-1 and TRBJ1-2, with TRBD1 matching over 12 bases. With 4 bases clipped from V and 2 bases from J, the junction kept 9 bases outside the gene matches. This CDR3 spans 17 amino acids. Germline CDR1 SGHRS, CDR2 YFSETQ.

The rearrangement links TRBV11-2 to TRBJ2-3; perhaps TRBD1 as D (6 bases). V lost 2 bases, J lost 0 bases, and 9 bases lay in between. This CDR3 comprises 15 residues. Per the germline V gene, CDR1 is SGHAT and CDR2 is FQNNGV. The CDR3 DNA sequence: TGTGCCAGCAGCTTAAGGACAGTTAGCACAGATACGCAGTATTTT. Its translation is CASSLRTVSTDTQYF.

For this clone: Compared with germline, one end of the junction differs, possibly owing to a read error. The chain recombines TRBV29-1 with TRBJ2-3; D is undetermined. CDR1 is SQVTM, CDR2 ANQGSEA, per germline. The CDR3 consists of 17 residues. The CDR3 here is CSVEGPFRSTSTDTQYF. DNA for the CDR3: TGCAGCGTCGAAGGGCCCTTTCGGAGCACTAGCACAGATACGCAGTATTTT.

The rearrangement joins TRBV19 to TRBJ2-2; D perhaps matches TRBD2 (5 bases). This CDR3 comprises 14 residues. Trimming stripped 10 bases from V and 0 bases from J, with 12 bases between. Germline lookup yields CDR1 LNHDA and CDR2 SQIVND (reference sequence). The CDR3 coding sequence is TGTGCCACCTCTAGCTCGCCGAACACCGGGGAGCTGTTTTTT. Protein product: CATSSSPNTGELFF. Drawing the rest from reference TRBV19 and TRBJ2-2, the complete variable domain is DGGITQSPKYLFRKEGQNVTLSCEQNLNHDAMYWYRQDPGQGLRLIYYSQIVNDFQKGDIAEGYSVSREKKESFPLTVTSAQKNPTAFYLCATSSSPNTGELFFGEGSRLTVL.

V gene TRBV27 combines with J gene TRBJ1-5; 12 bases agree with TRBD1. The CDR3 runs 17 residues. Germline CDR1 and CDR2: MNHEY and SMNVEV (reference sequence). V lost 2 bases, J lost 8 bases, and 10 bases stayed unmatched. The CDR3 coding sequence is TGTGCCAGCAGTTTAAGCGGGGGGACAGGGGGCAGGGAGCCCCAGCATTTT. Protein product: CASSLSGGTGGREPQHF.